A selection of T cell receptor beta chains follows, all from one sample in a study of metastatic and nonmetastatic thyroid tumors. MiXCR reprocessed the PCR reads for TCRdb. The sample consists of roughly 7,900 clones, roughly 28% of them appearing once. Sample: adjacent normal tissue. All receptors come from a male donor with papillary thyroid cancer or a benign thyroid nodule (not recorded which). Some clones in this sample may be carry-over from other donors' samples. The conserved cysteine and the conserved F or W are not part of the CDR3 here.

J: TRBJ1-4
V: TRBV9
CDR3: ASSVTGGNEKLF

J: TRBJ2-1
V: TRBV30
CDR3: AWTPRAGEQF

J: TRBJ2-6
V: TRBV6-4
CDR3: ASSRVSGDNVMT

J: TRBJ2-7
V: TRBV19
CDR3: ASMAGPEQY

J: TRBJ2-1
V: TRBV4-1
CDR3: ASSQTSGYNEQF

J: TRBJ1-3
V: TRBV20-1
CDR3: SANSGNTIY

J: TRBJ2-1
V: TRBV2
CDR3: ASRLAVYNEQF

J: TRBJ2-3
V: TRBV20-1
CDR3: SARGLAGVTDTQY

J: TRBJ2-7
V: TRBV11-3
CDR3: ASSLGESLAGGPVPYEQY

J: TRBJ2-3
V: TRBV5-1
CDR3: ASSLELAGDYTDTQY

J: TRBJ2-7
V: TRBV7-2
CDR3: ASSIGLAGIYEQY

J: TRBJ1-5
V: TRBV11-3
CDR3: ASSTRTGYSNQPQH

J: TRBJ2-1
V: TRBV5-8
CDR3: ASSFGLATLYNEQF

J: TRBJ2-3
V: TRBV19
CDR3: ASSMAGAYTDTQY

J: TRBJ2-1
V: TRBV6-4
CDR3: ASRKSGSSYNEQF

J: TRBJ2-7
V: TRBV27
CDR3: ASSFVGGYEQY

J: TRBJ2-5
V: TRBV28
CDR3: ASSPRDMRKETQY

J: TRBJ2-2
V: TRBV2
CDR3: ASTLWTSSMKLF

J: TRBJ2-3
V: TRBV15
CDR3: ATSRAPPGLAGGDTQY

J: TRBJ2-6
V: TRBV19
CDR3: ASRKGPGQGNSGANVLT

J: TRBJ2-3
V: TRBV4-1
CDR3: ASSQPNGDTQY

J: TRBJ1-1
V: TRBV12-3/TRBV12-4
CDR3: ASIPGDSMIRNTEAF

J: TRBJ1-2
V: TRBV20-1
CDR3: SVRAEGRNYGYT

J: TRBJ2-1
V: TRBV28
CDR3: ASSLSEAGEQF

J: TRBJ1-1
V: TRBV5-1
CDR3: ASSLVQGMNTEAF

J: TRBJ1-1
V: TRBV5-1
CDR3: ASRASGQRNTEAF

J: TRBJ2-2
V: TRBV4-1
CDR3: ASSQHRDAGELF

J: TRBJ1-1
V: TRBV19
CDR3: ASSMGTEAF

J: TRBJ2-1
V: TRBV6-5
CDR3: ASSYSQGRENEQF

J: TRBJ2-7
V: TRBV5-1
CDR3: ASSDPGQGTYEQY

J: TRBJ1-6
V: TRBV20-1
CDR3: SATLGPGDTPLH

J: TRBJ2-1
V: TRBV20-1
CDR3: SAAAGTSGYNEQF

J: TRBJ2-7
V: TRBV10-1
CDR3: ASSEEHHRGNHYEQY

J: TRBJ2-7
V: TRBV15
CDR3: ATSRDLTGRDEQY

J: TRBJ2-7
V: TRBV6-1
CDR3: ASIRDRGRDGQY

J: TRBJ1-4
V: TRBV7-8
CDR3: ASSPRTGGMKKLF

J: TRBJ2-7
V: TRBV30
CDR3: AWSVLGQGEFEQY

J: TRBJ2-3
V: TRBV6-1
CDR3: ASLGDRGDTQY

J: TRBJ2-7
V: TRBV11-2
CDR3: ASSPTGVMQY

J: TRBJ2-7
V: TRBV20-1
CDR3: SASNLGQGSVEQY

J: TRBJ2-7
V: TRBV7-8
CDR3: ASSQERGRRSPNYEQY

J: TRBJ2-7
V: TRBV7-2
CDR3: ASSPWTSGSEQY

J: TRBJ1-1
V: TRBV10-3
CDR3: AIGKSVANTEAF

J: TRBJ2-2
V: TRBV5-1
CDR3: ASSLVPIANTGELF

J: TRBJ2-5
V: TRBV28
CDR3: ASSLHTRASEETQY

J: TRBJ2-7
V: TRBV30
CDR3: AWSGGQGGYEQY